What follows is one T cell receptor beta chain and its context. V shed 3 bases and J shed 7 bases, with 10 bases lying between them. The CDR3 is 14 amino acids. The V gene's germline CDR1 is LNHDA and CDR2 SQIVND (reference sequence). The method was immunoSEQ multiplex PCR; TCRdb's version includes in-frame clones alone and lacks a portion of them. The sample yields under 50,000 clones, around 85% seen once. This record belongs to a study of blood T cell repertoires in COVID-19. The source material was peripheral blood. This chain links TRBV19 with TRBJ1-6, with D tentatively TRBD1 (5 bases). This TCR was sampled from a human donor in a cohort sampled during active COVID-19. This chain's CDR3 is CASSIRVGNSPLHF. Written as DNA, the CDR3 is TGTGCCAGTAGTATCAGGGTTGGAAATTCACCCCTCCACTTT.